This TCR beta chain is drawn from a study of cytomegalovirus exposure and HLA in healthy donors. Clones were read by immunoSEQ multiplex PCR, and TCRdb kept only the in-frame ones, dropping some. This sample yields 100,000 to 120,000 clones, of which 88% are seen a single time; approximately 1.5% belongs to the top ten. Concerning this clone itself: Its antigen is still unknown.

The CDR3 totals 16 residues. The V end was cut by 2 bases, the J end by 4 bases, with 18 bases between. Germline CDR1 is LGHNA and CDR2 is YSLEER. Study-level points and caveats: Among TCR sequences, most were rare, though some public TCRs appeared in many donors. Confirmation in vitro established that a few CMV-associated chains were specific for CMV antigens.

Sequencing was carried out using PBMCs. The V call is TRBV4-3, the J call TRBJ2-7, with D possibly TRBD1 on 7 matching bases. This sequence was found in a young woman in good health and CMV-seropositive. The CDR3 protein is CASSQMGGTARYEQYF. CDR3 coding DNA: TGCGCCAGCAGCCAAATGGGCGGGACAGCTCGGTACGAGCAGTACTTC.